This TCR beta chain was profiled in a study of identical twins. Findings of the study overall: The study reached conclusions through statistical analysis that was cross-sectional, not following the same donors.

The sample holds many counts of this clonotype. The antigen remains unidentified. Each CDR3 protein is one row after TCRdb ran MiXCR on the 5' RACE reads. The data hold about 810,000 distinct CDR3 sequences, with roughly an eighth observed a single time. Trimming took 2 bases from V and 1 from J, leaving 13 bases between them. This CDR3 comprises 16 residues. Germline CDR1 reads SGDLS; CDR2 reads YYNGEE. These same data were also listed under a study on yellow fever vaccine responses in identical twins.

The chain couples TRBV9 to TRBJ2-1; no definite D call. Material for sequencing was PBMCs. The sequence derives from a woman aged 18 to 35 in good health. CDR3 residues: CASSVGISVSYNEQFF. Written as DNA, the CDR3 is TGTGCCAGCAGCGTCGGTATTAGTGTATCCTACAATGAGCAGTTCTTC.